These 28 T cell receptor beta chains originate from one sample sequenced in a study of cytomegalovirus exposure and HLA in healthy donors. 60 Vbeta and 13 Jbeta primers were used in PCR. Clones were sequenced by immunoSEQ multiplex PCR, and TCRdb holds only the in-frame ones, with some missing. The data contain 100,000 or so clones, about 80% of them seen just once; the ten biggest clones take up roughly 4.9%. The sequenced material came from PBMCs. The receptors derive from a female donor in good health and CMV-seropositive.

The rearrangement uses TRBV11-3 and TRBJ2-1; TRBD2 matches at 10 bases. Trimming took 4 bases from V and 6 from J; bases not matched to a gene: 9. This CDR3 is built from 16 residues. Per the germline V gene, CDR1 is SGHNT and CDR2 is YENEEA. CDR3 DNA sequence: TGTGCCAGCAGCTCTCGGACTAGCGGAGGGAGCAATGAGCAGTTCTTC. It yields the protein CASSSRTSGGSNEQFF.

CDR3: CASRRAGGSETQYF. In nucleotides, the CDR3 is TGCGCCAGCAGACGGGCGGGAGGCAGTGAGACCCAGTACTTC. V usage is TRBV5-1 and J usage is TRBJ2-5, with 8 bases that match TRBD2. Germline CDR1 and CDR2: SGHRS and YFSETQ. CDR3 length: 14 amino acids. Germline trimming cut 5 bases from V and 5 bases from J; bases unmatched to any gene: 8.

The CDR3, as DNA: TGTGCCAGCAGCTCCGGACAGGGGTTCACTGAAGCTTTCTTT. This gives the protein CASSSGQGFTEAFF. The chain has TRBV5-5 and TRBJ1-1; 9 nucleotides align to TRBD1. Germline loops: CDR1 SGHKS, CDR2 YYEKEE (reference sequence). J gave up 4 bases and V 3 bases, and 4 bases lay outside the gene matches. The CDR3 has 14 amino acids. Supplemented by reference TRBV5-5 and TRBJ1-1, the full variable domain reads DAGVTQSPTHLIKTRGQQVTLRCSPISGHKSVSWYQQVLGQGPQFIFQYYEKEERGRGNFPDRFSARQFPNYSSELNVNALLLGDSALYLCASSSGQGFTEAFFGQGTRLTVV.

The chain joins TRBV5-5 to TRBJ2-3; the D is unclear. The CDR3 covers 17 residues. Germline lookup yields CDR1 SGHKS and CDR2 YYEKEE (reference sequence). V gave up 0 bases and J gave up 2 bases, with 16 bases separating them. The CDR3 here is CASSLVRQTFLTDTQYF. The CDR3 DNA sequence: TGTGCCAGCAGCTTGGTCAGGCAAACGTTCCTCACAGATACGCAGTATTTT.

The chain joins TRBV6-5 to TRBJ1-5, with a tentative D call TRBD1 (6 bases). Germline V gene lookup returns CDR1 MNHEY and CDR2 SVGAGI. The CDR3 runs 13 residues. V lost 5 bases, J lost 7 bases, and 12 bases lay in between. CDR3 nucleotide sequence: TGTGCCAGCAGTCAGGGGCTCACACAGCCCCAGCATTTT. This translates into CASSQGLTQPQHF.

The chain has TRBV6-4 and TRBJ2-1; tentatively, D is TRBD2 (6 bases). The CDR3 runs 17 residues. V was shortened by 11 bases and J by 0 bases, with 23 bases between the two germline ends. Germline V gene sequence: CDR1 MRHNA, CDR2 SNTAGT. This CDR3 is CAPRRRRGRSSYNEQFF. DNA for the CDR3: TGTGCCCCACGGCGGCGGCGGGGACGGAGCTCCTACAATGAGCAGTTCTTC.

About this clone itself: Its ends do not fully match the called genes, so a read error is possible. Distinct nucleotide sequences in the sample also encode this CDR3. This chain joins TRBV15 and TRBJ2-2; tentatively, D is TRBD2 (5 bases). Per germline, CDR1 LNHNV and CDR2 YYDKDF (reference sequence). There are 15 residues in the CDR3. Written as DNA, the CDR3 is TGCGCCACCAGTTCACTCGGGGCGAACACCGGGGAGCTGTTTTTT. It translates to CATSSLGANTGELFF.

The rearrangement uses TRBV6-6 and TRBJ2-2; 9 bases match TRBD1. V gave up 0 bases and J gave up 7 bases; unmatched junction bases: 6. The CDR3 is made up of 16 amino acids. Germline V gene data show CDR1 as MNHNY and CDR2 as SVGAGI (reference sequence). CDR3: CASSYSGQGRGGELFF. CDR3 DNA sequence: TGTGCCAGCAGTTACTCCGGACAGGGGAGGGGCGGGGAGCTGTTTTTT.

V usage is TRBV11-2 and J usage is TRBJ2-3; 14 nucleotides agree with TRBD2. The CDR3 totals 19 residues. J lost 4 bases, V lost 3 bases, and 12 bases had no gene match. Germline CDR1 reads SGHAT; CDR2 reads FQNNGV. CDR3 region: CASSFRLAGGLSGADTQYF. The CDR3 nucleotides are TGTGCCAGCAGCTTTAGACTAGCGGGGGGGCTTAGTGGCGCAGATACGCAGTATTTT.

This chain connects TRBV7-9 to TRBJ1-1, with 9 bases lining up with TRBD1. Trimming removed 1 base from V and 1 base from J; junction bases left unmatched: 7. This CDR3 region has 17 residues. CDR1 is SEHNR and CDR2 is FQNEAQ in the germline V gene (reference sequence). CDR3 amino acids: CASSLVGTGIGNTEAFF. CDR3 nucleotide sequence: TGTGCCAGCAGCTTAGTAGGGACAGGGATCGGGAACACTGAAGCTTTCTTT.

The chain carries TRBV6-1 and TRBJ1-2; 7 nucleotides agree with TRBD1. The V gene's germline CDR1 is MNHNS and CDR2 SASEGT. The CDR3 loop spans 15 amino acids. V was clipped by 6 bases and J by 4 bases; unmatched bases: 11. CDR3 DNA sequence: TGTGCCAGCAGCCTCGACAGGGCCCTACCCTATGGCTACACCTTC. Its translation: CASSLDRALPYGYTF.

The CDR3 DNA follows: TGTGCCAGCAGTTCCCTTGGGACAGGGTTGAGTAATGGCTACACCTTC. This translates into CASSSLGTGLSNGYTF. J is TRBJ1-2 and V is TRBV6-6, with 9 bases that match TRBD1. The CDR3 is made up of 16 amino acids. Germline V gives CDR1 MNHNY, CDR2 SVGAGI (reference sequence). J gave up 6 bases and V 4 bases, and 12 bases lay outside the gene matches.

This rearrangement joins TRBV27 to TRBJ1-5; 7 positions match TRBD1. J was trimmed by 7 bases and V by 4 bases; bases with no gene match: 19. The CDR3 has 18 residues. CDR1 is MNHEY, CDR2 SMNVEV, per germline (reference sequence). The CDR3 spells CASSSNTWDSEVDQPQHF. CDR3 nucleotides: TGTGCCAGCAGTTCCAATACCTGGGACAGCGAAGTTGACCAGCCCCAGCATTTT.

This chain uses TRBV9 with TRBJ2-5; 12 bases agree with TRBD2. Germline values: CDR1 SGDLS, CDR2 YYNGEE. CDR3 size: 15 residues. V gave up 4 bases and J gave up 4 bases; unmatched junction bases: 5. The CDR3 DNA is TGTGCCAGCAGCACATCTAGCGGGGGGGTAGAGACCCAGTACTTC. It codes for CASSTSSGGVETQYF.

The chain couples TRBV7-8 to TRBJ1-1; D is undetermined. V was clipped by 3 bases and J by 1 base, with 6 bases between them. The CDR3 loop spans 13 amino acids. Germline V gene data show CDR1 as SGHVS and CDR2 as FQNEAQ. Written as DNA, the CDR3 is TGTGCCAGCAGCTTCGCGAGGAACACTGAAGCTTTCTTT. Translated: CASSFARNTEAFF.

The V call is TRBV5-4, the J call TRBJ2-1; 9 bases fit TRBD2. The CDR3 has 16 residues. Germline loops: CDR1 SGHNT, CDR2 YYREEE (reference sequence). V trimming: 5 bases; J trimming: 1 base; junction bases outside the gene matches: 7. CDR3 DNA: TGTGCCAGCAGGTCCCCGACTAGCGGTTCCTACAATGAGCAGTTCTTC. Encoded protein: CASRSPTSGSYNEQFF.

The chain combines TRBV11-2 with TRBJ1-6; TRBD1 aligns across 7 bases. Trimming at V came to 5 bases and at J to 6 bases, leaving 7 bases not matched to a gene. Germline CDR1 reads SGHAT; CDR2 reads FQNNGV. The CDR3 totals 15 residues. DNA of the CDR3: TGTGCCAGCAGCCTTGGCGGGACAGCTAATTCACCCCTCCACTTT. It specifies CASSLGGTANSPLHF. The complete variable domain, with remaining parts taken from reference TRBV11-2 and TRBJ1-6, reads EAGVAQSPRYKIIEKRQSVAFWCNPISGHATLYWYQQILGQGPKLLIQFQNNGVVDDSQLPKDRFSAERLKGVDSTLKIQPAKLEDSAVYLCASSLGGTANSPLHFGNGTRLTVT.

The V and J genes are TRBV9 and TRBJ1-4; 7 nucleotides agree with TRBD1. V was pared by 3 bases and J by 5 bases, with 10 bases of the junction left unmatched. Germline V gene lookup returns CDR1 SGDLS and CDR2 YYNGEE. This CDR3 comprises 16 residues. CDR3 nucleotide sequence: TGTGCCAGCAGCGCAAACCGGGACAGCCCGAATGAAAAACTGTTTTTT. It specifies CASSANRDSPNEKLFF.

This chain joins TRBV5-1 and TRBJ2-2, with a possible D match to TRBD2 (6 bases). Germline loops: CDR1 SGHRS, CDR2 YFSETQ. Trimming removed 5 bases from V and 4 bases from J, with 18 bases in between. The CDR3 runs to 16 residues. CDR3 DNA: TGCGCCAGCAGAGAGAACGGCGGGGTCTCCACCGGGGAGCTGTTTTTT. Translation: CASRENGGVSTGELFF.

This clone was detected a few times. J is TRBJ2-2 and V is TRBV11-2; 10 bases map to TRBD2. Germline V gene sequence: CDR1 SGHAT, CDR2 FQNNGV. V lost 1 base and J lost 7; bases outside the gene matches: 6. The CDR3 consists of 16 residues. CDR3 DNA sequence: TGTGCCAGCAGCTTAGGGGTAGCGGGGGGTGTCGGGGAGCTGTTTTTT. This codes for CASSLGVAGGVGELFF.

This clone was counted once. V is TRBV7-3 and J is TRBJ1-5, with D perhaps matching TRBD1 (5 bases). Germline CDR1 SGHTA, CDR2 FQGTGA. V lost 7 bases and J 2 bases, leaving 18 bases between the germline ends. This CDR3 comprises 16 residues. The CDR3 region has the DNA TGTGCCAGCACCGCTCGGACAAATGCATGCAATCAGCCCCAGCATTTT. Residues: CASTARTNACNQPQHF.

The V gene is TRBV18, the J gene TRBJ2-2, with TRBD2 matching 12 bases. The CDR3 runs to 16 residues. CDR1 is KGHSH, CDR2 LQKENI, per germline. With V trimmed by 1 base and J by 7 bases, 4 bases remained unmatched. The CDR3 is CASSPRLAGVIGELFF. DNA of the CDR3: TGTGCCAGCTCACCACGACTAGCGGGAGTGATCGGGGAGCTGTTTTTT.

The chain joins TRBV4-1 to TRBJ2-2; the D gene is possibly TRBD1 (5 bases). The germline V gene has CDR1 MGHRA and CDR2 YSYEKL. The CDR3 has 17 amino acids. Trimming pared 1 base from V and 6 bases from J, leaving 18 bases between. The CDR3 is CASSQVARTKTPGELFF. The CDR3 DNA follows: TGCGCCAGCAGCCAAGTGGCCAGGACAAAGACCCCCGGGGAGCTGTTTTTT.

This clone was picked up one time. CDR3 region: CASKGAWISPLHF. The CDR3 nucleotides are TGTGCCAGTAAGGGGGCCTGGATTTCACCCCTCCACTTT. The gene calls are TRBV19 and TRBJ1-6, with 7 nucleotides matching TRBD1. This CDR3 spans 13 amino acids. V shed 7 bases, J shed 9 bases, and the junction held 6 bases outside the gene matches. The germline V gene encodes CDR1 LNHDA and CDR2 SQIVND (reference sequence).

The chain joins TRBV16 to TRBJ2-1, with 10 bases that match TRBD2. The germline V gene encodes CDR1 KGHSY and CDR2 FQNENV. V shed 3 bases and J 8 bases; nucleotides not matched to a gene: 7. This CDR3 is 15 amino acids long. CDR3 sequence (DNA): TGTGCCAGCAGCCAGGAGGGACTAGCGAGCGATGAGCAGTTCTTC. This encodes CASSQEGLASDEQFF.

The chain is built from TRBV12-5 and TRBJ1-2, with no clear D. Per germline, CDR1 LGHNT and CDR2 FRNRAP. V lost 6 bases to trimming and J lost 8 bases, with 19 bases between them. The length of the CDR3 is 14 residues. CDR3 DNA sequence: TGTGCTAGTGGCCCTAATATCCCGGGTTTAGGCTACACCTTC. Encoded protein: CASGPNIPGLGYTF.

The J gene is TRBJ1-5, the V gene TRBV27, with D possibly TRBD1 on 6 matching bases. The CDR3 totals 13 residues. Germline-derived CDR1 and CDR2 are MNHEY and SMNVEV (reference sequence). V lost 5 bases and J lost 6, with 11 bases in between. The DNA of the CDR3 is TGTGCCAGCAGTCTTACAGGGCTTCAGCCCCAGCATTTT. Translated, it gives CASSLTGLQPQHF.

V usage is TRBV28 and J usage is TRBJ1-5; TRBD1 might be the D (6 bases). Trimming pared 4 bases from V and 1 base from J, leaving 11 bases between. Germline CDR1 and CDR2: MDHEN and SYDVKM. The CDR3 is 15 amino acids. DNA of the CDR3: TGTGCCAGCAGTTACGGTCAGGGGAGCAATCAGCCCCAGCATTTT. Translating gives CASSYGQGSNQPQHF.